One sample yielded the 15 T cell receptor beta chains listed below, sequenced in a study of spatial heterogeneity in lung cancer. Notes on the study in general: Tracking of tumor mutation counts was seen in expanded intratumoral alpha and beta TCR counts.

Their specific antigens are unknown. Time point in this sample: sample taken at primary tumor resection. TCRdb re-called the 5' RACE reads with MiXCR, one entry per CDR3 protein. The profile shows 1,600 or so distinct CDR3 sequences, roughly 5.6% of them singletons. The specimen was lung tumor tissue, collected at surgery. The receptors shown here come from a male donor with early-stage non-small cell lung cancer.

This clonotype is medium-sized (0.01 to 0.1%). This sequence joins TRBV15 and TRBJ2-1; 9 bases are shared with TRBD2. Unmatched junction bases numbered 10, after V lost 4 bases and J lost 6 bases. Germline V gene lookup returns CDR1 LNHNV and CDR2 YYDKDF (reference sequence). The CDR3 totals 16 residues. The CDR3 DNA reads TGTGCCACCAGCACCTGGCGGGAGGGACTCCCCAATGAGCAGTTCTTC. Translated: CATSTWREGLPNEQFF.

This clonotype qualifies as medium-sized. The V and J genes are TRBV29-1 and TRBJ2-5, with 10 nucleotides matching TRBD1. In germline, CDR1 is SQVTM, CDR2 ANQGSEA. The CDR3 is made up of 14 amino acids. V was clipped by 6 bases and J by 5 bases; unmatched bases: 9. CDR3 amino acids: CSVDRDRGRETQYF. As DNA, the CDR3 is TGCAGCGTGGACCGGGACAGGGGTAGGGAGACCCAGTACTTC.

In this sample, this clonotype is medium-sized. V gene TRBV10-2 combines with J gene TRBJ2-7; 8 bases are shared with TRBD2. The CDR3 spans 11 residues. Losses at the gene ends were 11 bases for V and 3 bases for J; bases not matched to a gene: 3. Germline-derived CDR1 and CDR2 are WSHSY and SAAADI. As DNA, the CDR3 is TGCGCCGCGGGGGGCGGCTACGAGCAGTACTTC. This sequence encodes CAAGGGYEQYF.

Within the sample, this clonotype is medium-sized. The chain carries TRBV10-2 and TRBJ2-1; tentative D call: TRBD2 (6 bases). Germline CDR1 WSHSY, CDR2 SAAADI. Trimming took off 5 bases at V and 8 bases at J, with 19 bases between the two ends. This CDR3 contains 15 residues. The DNA of the CDR3 is TGCGCCAGCAGTCCCACTAGCCCAGAGTACCATGAGCAGTTCTTC. This gives the protein CASSPTSPEYHEQFF.

This clonotype has only a few counts. One base away lies a much larger clone, so this may be a sequencing read error. The chain couples TRBV7-9 to TRBJ2-5, with TRBD1 matching over 7 bases. After removal of 5 bases from V and 5 bases from J, the junction contained 11 bases not matched to a gene. The CDR3 sequence is 15 residues long. The germline V gene encodes CDR1 SEHNR and CDR2 FQNEAQ (reference sequence). The CDR3 is CASSKGQTVRETQYF. DNA for the CDR3: TGTGCCAGCAGCAAGGGACAGACGGTCCGGGAGACCCAGTACTTC.

This clonotype is judged medium-sized. V is TRBV4-3 and J is TRBJ2-1, with D maybe TRBD1 (6 bases). CDR1 is LGHNA and CDR2 is YSLEER in the germline V gene. The CDR3 is 15 residues long. Trimming pared 1 base from V and 7 bases from J, leaving 14 bases between. In DNA, the CDR3 is TGCGCCAGCAGCCAAGGAATACAGGGCCAGAATGAGCAGTTCTTC. Translated, it gives CASSQGIQGQNEQFF.

This clonotype came up many times. J is TRBJ2-1 and V is TRBV2, with 11 bases lining up with TRBD2. The ends lost 8 bases at V and 5 bases at J; junction bases unmatched: 5. CDR1 and CDR2 from the germline V gene are SNHLY and FYNNEI. The CDR3 spans 14 residues. CDR3 sequence: CASCPSGGHNEQFF. Written as DNA, the CDR3 is TGTGCCAGCTGTCCTAGCGGGGGGCACAATGAGCAGTTCTTC.

This clonotype ranks as medium-sized. V is TRBV3-1 and J is TRBJ2-1; TRBD2 agrees at 10 bases. The CDR3 length is 17 residues. V shed 4 bases, J shed 6 bases, and the junction held 12 bases outside the gene matches. Looked up from germline, CDR1 is LGHDT and CDR2 is YNNKEL (reference sequence). DNA for the CDR3: TGTGCCAGCAGCCCCCAATCGACTAGCGGGCCTTTCAATGAGCAGTTCTTC. This sequence encodes CASSPQSTSGPFNEQFF.

The sample holds a few counts of this clonotype. The junction departs from the called germline gene at one end, perhaps through a read error. V is TRBV7-7 and J is TRBJ2-7, with unresolved D. The length of the CDR3 is 13 residues. Per the germline V gene, CDR1 is SSHAT and CDR2 is FNYEAQ (reference sequence). CDR3 DNA sequence: TGTGCTAGCAGCTTAGAGTTAGGGTACGAGCAGTACTTC. Its translation: CASSLELGYEQYF.

This clonotype was observed a few times. This chain connects TRBV6-5 to TRBJ1-5; TRBD1 might be the D (6 bases). The CDR3 has 14 amino acids. Germline V gene data show CDR1 as MNHEY and CDR2 as SVGAGI. Deletions cut 6 bases from V and 5 bases from J, with 14 bases between. CDR3: CASSFTGSDQPQHF. The CDR3 coding sequence is TGTGCCAGCAGCTTTACAGGGAGCGATCAGCCCCAGCATTTT.

This clonotype is deemed large. This chain links TRBV6-2 or TRBV6-3 with TRBJ1-1; D perhaps matches TRBD1 (5 bases). The CDR3 is made up of 13 amino acids. The germline gives CDR1 MNHEY, CDR2 SVGEGT. With 6 bases removed from V and 6 bases from J, the gap between germline ends came to 14 bases. CDR3 DNA: TGTGCCAGCAGAGCAACGAAAGGGGCTGAAGCTTTCTTT. It yields the protein CASRATKGAEAFF.

This clonotype is medium-sized (0.01 to 0.1%). The chain is built from TRBV29-1 and TRBJ1-1, with D maybe TRBD1 (5 bases). V lost 7 bases, J lost 1 base, and 10 bases lay in between. Germline assignment: CDR1 SQVTM and CDR2 ANQGSEA. This CDR3 comprises 12 residues. The DNA of the CDR3 is TGCAGCGGACAGATCCAGAACACTGAAGCTTTCTTT. Translating gives CSGQIQNTEAFF.

This clonotype is medium-sized in the sample. V usage is TRBV25-1 and J usage is TRBJ2-2; 7 nucleotides match TRBD2. This CDR3 has 14 residues. The germline gives CDR1 MGHDK, CDR2 SYGVNS. V shed 2 bases, J shed 3 bases, and the junction held 0 bases outside the gene matches. The CDR3 sequence is CASSELADTGELFF. The CDR3 nucleotides are TGTGCCAGCAGTGAACTAGCGGACACCGGGGAGCTGTTTTTT.

The CDR3 sequence: CASSGGLAGGPGELFF. The CDR3 DNA reads as TGTGCCAGCAGCGGGGGACTAGCGGGAGGGCCCGGGGAGCTGTTTTTT. V and J are TRBV9 and TRBJ2-2; the match to TRBD2 covers 16 bases. Germline V gene data show CDR1 as SGDLS and CDR2 as YYNGEE. This CDR3 is built from 16 residues. V shed 3 bases and J 6 bases; nucleotides not matched to a gene: 2. The complete variable domain, with remaining parts taken from reference TRBV9 and TRBJ2-2, reads DSGVTQTPKHLITATGQRVTLRCSPRSGDLSVYWYQQSLDQGLQFLIQYYNGEERAKGNILERFSAQQFPDLHSELNLSSLELGDSALYFCASSGGLAGGPGELFFGEGSRLTVL.

In this sample, this clonotype is medium-sized. V and J are TRBV4-2 and TRBJ1-1; D is ambiguous. Germline V gives CDR1 LGHNA, CDR2 YNFKEQ. This CDR3 comprises 16 residues. V lost 4 bases and J lost 1, with 16 bases in between. Here the CDR3 reads CASSLSTSRGNTEAFF. CDR3 in DNA: TGTGCCAGCAGCCTCTCAACGTCGCGGGGGAACACTGAAGCTTTCTTT.